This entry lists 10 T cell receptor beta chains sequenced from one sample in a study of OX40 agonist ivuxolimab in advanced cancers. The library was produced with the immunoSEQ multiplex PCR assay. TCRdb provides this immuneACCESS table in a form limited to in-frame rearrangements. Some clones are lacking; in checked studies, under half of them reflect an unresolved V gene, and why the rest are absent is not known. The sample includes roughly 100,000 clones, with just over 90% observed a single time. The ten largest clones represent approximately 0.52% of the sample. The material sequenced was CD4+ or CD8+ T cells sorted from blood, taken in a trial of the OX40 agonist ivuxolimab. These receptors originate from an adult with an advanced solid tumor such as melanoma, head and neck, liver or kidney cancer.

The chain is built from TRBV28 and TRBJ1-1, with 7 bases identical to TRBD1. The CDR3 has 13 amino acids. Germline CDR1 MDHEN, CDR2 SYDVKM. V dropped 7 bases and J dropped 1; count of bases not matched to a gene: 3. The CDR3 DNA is TGTGCCAGCATTCGACAGGGGAACACTGAAGCTTTCTTT. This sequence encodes CASIRQGNTEAFF.

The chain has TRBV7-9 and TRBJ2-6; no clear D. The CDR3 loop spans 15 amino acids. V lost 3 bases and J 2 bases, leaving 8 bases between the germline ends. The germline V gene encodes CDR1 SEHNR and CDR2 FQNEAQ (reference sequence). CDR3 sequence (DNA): TGTGCCAGCAGCTTGGTCATCCCTGGGGCCAACGTCCTGACTTTC. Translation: CASSLVIPGANVLTF.

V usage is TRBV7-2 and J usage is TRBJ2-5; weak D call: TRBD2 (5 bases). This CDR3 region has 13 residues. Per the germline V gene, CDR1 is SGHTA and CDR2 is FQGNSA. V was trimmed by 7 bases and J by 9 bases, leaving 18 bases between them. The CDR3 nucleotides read TGTGCCAGCACCAAGGAGGCCGCGAGGTCCCAGTACTTC. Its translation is CASTKEAARSQYF.

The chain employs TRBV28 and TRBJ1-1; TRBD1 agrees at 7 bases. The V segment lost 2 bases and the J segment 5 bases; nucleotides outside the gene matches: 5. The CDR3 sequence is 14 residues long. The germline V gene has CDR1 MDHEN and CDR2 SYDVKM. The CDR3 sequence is CASSLMTGLTEAFF. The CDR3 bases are TGTGCCAGCAGTTTAATGACAGGGTTAACTGAAGCTTTCTTT.

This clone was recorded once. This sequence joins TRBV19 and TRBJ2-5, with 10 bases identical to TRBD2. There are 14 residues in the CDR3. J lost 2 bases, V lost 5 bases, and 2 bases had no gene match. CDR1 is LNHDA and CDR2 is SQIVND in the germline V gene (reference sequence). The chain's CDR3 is CASSFSGGQETQYF. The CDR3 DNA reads TGTGCCAGTAGTTTTAGCGGGGGGCAAGAGACCCAGTACTTC.

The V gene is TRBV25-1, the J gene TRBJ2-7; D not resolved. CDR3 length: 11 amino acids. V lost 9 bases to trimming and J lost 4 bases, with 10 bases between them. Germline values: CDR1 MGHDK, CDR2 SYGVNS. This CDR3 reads CASQLAYEQYF. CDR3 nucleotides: TGTGCCAGTCAGTTAGCTTACGAGCAGTACTTC.

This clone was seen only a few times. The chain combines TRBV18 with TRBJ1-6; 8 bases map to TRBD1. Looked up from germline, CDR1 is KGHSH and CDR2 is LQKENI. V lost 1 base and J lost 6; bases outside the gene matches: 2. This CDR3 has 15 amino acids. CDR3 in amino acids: CASSPRTGTNSPLHF. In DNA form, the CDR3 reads TGTGCCAGCTCACCACGGACAGGGACTAATTCACCCCTCCACTTT.

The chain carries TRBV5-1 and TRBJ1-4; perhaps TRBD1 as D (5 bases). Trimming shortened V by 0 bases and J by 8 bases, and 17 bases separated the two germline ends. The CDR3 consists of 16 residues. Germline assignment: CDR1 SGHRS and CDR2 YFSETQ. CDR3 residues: CASSLEGGTMHEKLFF. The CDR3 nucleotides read TGCGCCAGCAGCTTGGAAGGTGGGACCATGCACGAAAAACTGTTTTTT.

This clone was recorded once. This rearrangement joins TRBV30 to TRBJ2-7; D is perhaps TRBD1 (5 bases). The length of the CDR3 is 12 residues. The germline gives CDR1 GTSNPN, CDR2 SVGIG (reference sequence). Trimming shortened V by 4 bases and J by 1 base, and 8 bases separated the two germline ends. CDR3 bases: TGTGCCTGGACTACAGGTTCCTACGAGCAGTACTTC. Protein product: CAWTTGSYEQYF. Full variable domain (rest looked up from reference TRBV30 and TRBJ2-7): SQTIHQWPATLVQPVGSPLSLECTVEGTSNPNLYWYRQAAGRGLQLLFYSVGIGQISSEVPQNLSASRPQDRQFILSSKKLLLSDSGFYLCAWTTGSYEQYFGPGTRLTVT.

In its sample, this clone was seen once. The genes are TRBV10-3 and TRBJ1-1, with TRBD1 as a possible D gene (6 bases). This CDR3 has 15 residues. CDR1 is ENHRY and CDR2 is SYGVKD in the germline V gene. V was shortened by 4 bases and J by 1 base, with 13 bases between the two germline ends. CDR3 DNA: TGTGCCATCAGTGGGACCGGGACACCGAACACTGAAGCTTTCTTT. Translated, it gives CAISGTGTPNTEAFF.